What follows are 30 T cell receptor beta chains derived from one specimen sequenced in a study of beta chain features in type 1 diabetes. The authors reverse transcribed all of the isolated RNA, so sequencing captured expressed TCRB transcripts. Sequencing was performed with immunoSEQ multiplex PCR; in TCRdb, only in-frame clones are kept and a portion is missing. The profile shows roughly 450,000 clones, roughly 14% of them singletons. Material: naive CD4+ T cells from blood. Every receptor here comes from a man aged 25-45 years in good health.

A few counts support this clone. The gene calls are TRBV23-1 and TRBJ2-2; D possibly matches TRBD1 or TRBD2 (5 bases each). TRBV23-1 is classed as an ORF, of uncertain function. The CDR3 extends over 14 amino acids. The germline V and J ends were trimmed by 0 bases and 3 bases, with 5 bases remaining between them. CDR3 DNA: TGCGCCAGCAGTCAATCGGGGGACACCGGGGAGCTGTTTTTT. Its translation is CASSQSGDTGELFF.

This clone was seen a handful of times. V usage is TRBV15 and J usage is TRBJ2-5; D is uncertain. V shed 0 bases and J shed 5 bases, with 7 bases lying between them. The CDR3 sequence is 13 residues long. In germline, CDR1 is LNHNV, CDR2 YYDKDF (reference sequence). CDR3 sequence (DNA): TGTGCCACCAGCAGAGATTCACCGGAGACCCAGTACTTC. Translation gives CATSRDSPETQYF.

The chain couples TRBV13 to TRBJ1-2, with 9 nucleotides matching TRBD1. CDR3 length: 14 residues. V shed 2 bases, J shed 6 bases, and the junction held 4 bases outside the gene matches. Looked up from germline, CDR1 is PRHDT and CDR2 is FYEKMQ (reference sequence). The CDR3 DNA reads as TGTGCCAGCAGCTTACTTACAGGGGGCCATGGCTACACCTTC. This codes for CASSLLTGGHGYTF. The full variable domain, its missing parts supplied by reference TRBV13 and TRBJ1-2, is AAGVIQSPRHLIKEKRETATLKCYPIPRHDTVYWYQQGPGQDPQFLISFYEKMQSDKGSIPDRFSAQQFSDYHSELNMSSLELGDSALYFCASSLLTGGHGYTFGSGTRLTVV.

This clone occurred many times. The chain has TRBV30 and TRBJ1-1, with D possibly being TRBD1 (5 bases). V lost 5 bases and J 0 bases, leaving 16 bases between the germline ends. CDR3 size: 15 residues. Germline-derived CDR1 and CDR2 are GTSNPN and SVGIG (reference sequence). Written as DNA, the CDR3 is TGTGCCTGGGGACGGACGAAGGGGATGAACACTGAAGCTTTCTTT. Translation gives CAWGRTKGMNTEAFF.

This clone has only a few counts. V is TRBV18 and J is TRBJ2-4; D is uncertain. Per the germline V gene, CDR1 is KGHSH and CDR2 is LQKENI. Trimming cost V 1 base and J 3 bases, with 13 bases left between them. The length of the CDR3 is 16 residues. The CDR3: CASSPHRSGSKNIQYF. In nucleotides, the CDR3 is TGTGCCAGCTCACCACACCGGTCGGGTAGCAAAAACATTCAGTACTTC.

This clone was observed a few times. The chain employs TRBV25-1 and TRBJ2-7; 7 bases are a match to TRBD1. The CDR3 runs 11 residues. V shed 6 bases, J shed 12 bases, and the junction held 8 bases outside the gene matches. The germline V gene encodes CDR1 MGHDK and CDR2 SYGVNS. DNA of the CDR3: TGTGCCAGCAGGACAGGGTTTGGGCTGTACGTC. Residues: CASRTGFGLYV.

J is TRBJ1-6 and V is TRBV14, with 8 bases that match TRBD1. The CDR3 consists of 15 residues. Germline assignment: CDR1 SGHDN and CDR2 FVKESK. J gave up 9 bases and V 1 base, and 5 bases lay outside the gene matches. This CDR3 is CASSQVTGGASPLHF. The CDR3, as DNA: TGTGCCAGCAGCCAAGTTACAGGGGGGGCTTCACCCCTCCACTTT. Variable domain in full (rest from reference TRBV14 and TRBJ1-6): EAGVTQFPSHSVIEKGQTVTLRCDPISGHDNLYWYRRVMGKEIKFLLHFVKESKQDESGMPNNRFLAERTGGTYSTLKVQPAELEDSGVYFCASSQVTGGASPLHFGNGTRLTVT.

The table lists this clone with a few counts. The V and J genes are TRBV29-1 and TRBJ2-3; D unresolved. Germline V lookup: CDR1 SQVTM, CDR2 ANQGSEA. Trimming took 2 bases from V and 2 from J, leaving 11 bases between them. This CDR3 has 14 amino acids. CDR3 loop: CSVEKLLHTDTQYF. CDR3 bases: TGCAGCGTTGAAAAATTGCTCCACACAGATACGCAGTATTTT.

This clone was detected only a few times. In DNA, the CDR3 is TGCGCCAGCAGCCGAGTAGCGGGAGAGTTTGGTGGGGCCAACGTCCTGACTTTC. Residues: CASSRVAGEFGGANVLTF. This chain connects TRBV4-1 to TRBJ2-6; the match to TRBD2 covers 9 bases. Trimming at V came to 4 bases and at J to 3 bases, leaving 10 bases not matched to a gene. Germline CDR1 MGHRA, CDR2 YSYEKL. This CDR3 has 18 residues.

The chain combines TRBV7-9 with TRBJ2-3, with D perhaps TRBD1 or TRBD2 (5 bases each). This CDR3 has 15 amino acids. Germline CDR1 and CDR2: SEHNR and FQNEAQ (reference sequence). Trimming left V 5 bases short and J 4 bases short, with 16 bases between. CDR3 sequence (DNA): TGTGCCAGCAGCCCCGGGGACCGCCAGCCAGATACGCAGTATTTT. Its translation: CASSPGDRQPDTQYF.

This chain uses TRBV7-2 with TRBJ1-4; D perhaps matches TRBD1 (5 bases). The CDR3 runs 16 residues. Germline V gene lookup returns CDR1 SGHTA and CDR2 FQGNSA. Trimming took off 4 bases at V and 7 bases at J, with 19 bases between the two ends. The CDR3 sequence is CASSSAGRQLGEKLFF. The CDR3 DNA sequence: TGTGCCAGCAGCTCCGCAGGGAGACAACTTGGTGAAAAACTGTTTTTT.

This chain connects TRBV9 to TRBJ2-1, with TRBD1 matching over 9 bases. Trimming at V came to 3 bases and at J to 6 bases, leaving 7 bases not matched to a gene. This CDR3 is 15 amino acids long. Looked up from germline, CDR1 is SGDLS and CDR2 is YYNGEE. This CDR3 is CASSGPGTGPNEQFF. The DNA for the CDR3 is TGTGCCAGCAGCGGGCCCGGGACAGGGCCCAATGAGCAGTTCTTC.

This clone showed up just a few times. The chain is built from TRBV4-3 and TRBJ1-6; D uncertain. The CDR3 spans 17 residues. V was clipped by 4 bases and J by 0 bases, with 13 bases between them. CDR1 and CDR2 (germline): LGHNA, YSLEER. As DNA, the CDR3 is TGCGCCAGCAGCCCTCGGGCGGCGAGCTCCTATAATTCACCCCTCCACTTT. Its protein product is CASSPRAASSYNSPLHF.

This sequence joins TRBV5-6 and TRBJ2-1; D is perhaps TRBD1 (5 bases). This CDR3 contains 15 residues. V gave up 4 bases and J gave up 2 bases, with 13 bases separating them. Germline-derived CDR1 and CDR2 are SGHDT and YYEEEE. Here the CDR3 reads CASSGLDRTYNEQFF. The CDR3 DNA is TGTGCCAGCAGCGGGCTCGACAGAACCTACAATGAGCAGTTCTTC.

The chain employs TRBV5-6 and TRBJ2-3; 7 bases agree with TRBD2. Germline CDR1 is SGHDT and CDR2 is YYEEEE. V trimming: 0 bases; J trimming: 4 bases; junction bases outside the gene matches: 5. The CDR3 has 15 amino acids. The CDR3 region has the DNA TGTGCCAGCAGCTTGGCTTCAGGGAGGGCAGATACGCAGTATTTT. Its protein product is CASSLASGRADTQYF. Complete variable domain (other parts from reference TRBV5-6 and TRBJ2-3): DAGVTQSPTHLIKTRGQQVTLRCSPKSGHDTVSWYQQALGQGPQFIFQYYEEEERQRGNFPDRFSGHQFPNYSSELNVNALLLGDSALYLCASSLASGRADTQYFGPGTRLTVL.

This clone was counted only a few times. The chain uses TRBV2 and TRBJ1-5; 10 bases map to TRBD1. The CDR3 length is 14 residues. The germline CDR1 and CDR2 sequences are SNHLY and FYNNEI. The trim removed 11 bases at V and 5 bases at J, leaving 9 bases unmatched. The CDR3 DNA reads TGTGCCTCTGGCCCGGACAGGGGGTATCAGCCCCAGCATTTT. Amino acid sequence: CASGPDRGYQPQHF.

V and J are TRBV18 and TRBJ2-1; 7 positions match TRBD2. The CDR3 covers 15 residues. Unmatched junction bases numbered 11, after V lost 3 bases and J lost 9 bases. Germline CDR1 KGHSH, CDR2 LQKENI. DNA of the CDR3: TGTGCCAGCTCACCGCGCGGGGGAACTTCGGGTGAGCAGTTCTTC. It encodes CASSPRGGTSGEQFF.

This clone showed up just a few times. J is TRBJ2-7 and V is TRBV15, with D tentatively TRBD2 (5 bases). Trimming removed 5 bases from V and 3 bases from J, with 8 bases in between. Germline V gene sequence: CDR1 LNHNV, CDR2 YYDKDF (reference sequence). This CDR3 has 12 residues. CDR3 in DNA: TGTGCCACCAGCGAGGGCCTCTACGAGCAGTACGTC. Translation gives CATSEGLYEQYV.

This clone was found a few times. The V and J genes are TRBV9 and TRBJ2-5; D gene uncertain. Per germline, CDR1 SGDLS and CDR2 YYNGEE. V was pared by 1 base and J by 6 bases, with 19 bases between. The CDR3 length is 16 residues. The CDR3 is CASSVSSADVGQTQYF. The CDR3 region has the DNA TGTGCCAGCAGCGTATCCAGCGCAGACGTCGGCCAGACCCAGTACTTC.

This clone showed up just a few times. This chain uses TRBV7-6 with TRBJ2-3; no reliable D call. Germline V gene data show CDR1 as SGHVS and CDR2 as FNYEAQ. V shed 6 bases and J shed 3 bases, with 10 bases lying between them. The CDR3 runs to 13 residues. CDR3 bases: TGTGCCAGCAGTCGGCCCTCGACAGATACGCAGTATTTT. As protein: CASSRPSTDTQYF.

V and J are TRBV7-9 and TRBJ2-3, with 9 bases that match TRBD2. J lost 3 bases, V lost 4 bases, and 5 bases had no gene match. CDR3 length equals 15 residues. Per germline, CDR1 SEHNR and CDR2 FQNEAQ (reference sequence). Here the CDR3 reads CASSSSGGLTDTQYF. As DNA, the CDR3 is TGTGCCAGCAGCTCCAGCGGGGGGTTAACAGATACGCAGTATTTT.

The chain combines TRBV29-1 with TRBJ2-2; tentatively, D is TRBD2 (5 bases). Germline values: CDR1 SQVTM, CDR2 ANQGSEA. Trimming removed 6 bases from V and 4 bases from J, with 12 bases in between. The length of the CDR3 is 13 residues. This chain's CDR3 is CSVNRGSTGELFF. The DNA of the CDR3 is TGCAGCGTCAACCGGGGTTCCACCGGGGAGCTGTTTTTT.

The chain couples TRBV2 to TRBJ1-1; no clear D gene. CDR1 and CDR2 from the germline V gene are SNHLY and FYNNEI. This CDR3 contains 14 residues. V lost 4 bases, J lost 0 bases, and 9 bases lay in between. The CDR3: CASSGLLMNTEAFF. In DNA form, the CDR3 reads TGTGCCAGCAGTGGCCTGCTGATGAACACTGAAGCTTTCTTT.

A few counts support this clone. The rearrangement joins TRBV30 to TRBJ2-3, with no clear D. CDR1 is GTSNPN, CDR2 SVGIG, per germline (reference sequence). Trimming shortened V by 4 bases and J by 1 base, and 15 bases separated the two germline ends. The CDR3 consists of 15 residues. The CDR3 DNA is TGTGCCTGGACACTCTTGGGGTTAGGCACAGATACGCAGTATTTT. Protein product: CAWTLLGLGTDTQYF.

V is TRBV7-6 and J is TRBJ2-5, with unresolved D. This CDR3 comprises 13 residues. CDR1 and CDR2 (germline): SGHVS, FNYEAQ. Trimming removed 1 base at V and 6 bases at J, with 9 bases between. The chain's CDR3 is CASSLDVGKTQYF. CDR3 in DNA: TGTGCCAGCAGCTTAGACGTAGGCAAGACCCAGTACTTC.

V usage is TRBV5-4 and J usage is TRBJ2-3; D is undetermined. Trimming stripped 3 bases from V and 0 bases from J, with 8 bases between. The CDR3 is 14 residues long. Germline loops: CDR1 SGHNT, CDR2 YYREEE (reference sequence). In DNA, the CDR3 is TGTGCCAGCAGCTCCAAACAGAGCACAGATACGCAGTATTTT. As protein: CASSSKQSTDTQYF.

This clone was recorded a few times. The same CDR3 arises from other DNA sequences in this sample as well. The gene calls are TRBV5-1 and TRBJ2-3, with D perhaps matching TRBD2 (6 bases). V was trimmed by 4 bases and J by 2 bases, leaving 11 bases between them. The germline gives CDR1 SGHRS, CDR2 YFSETQ. This CDR3 spans 14 amino acids. Here the CDR3 reads CASSRGGYTDTQYF. The CDR3 DNA reads as TGCGCCAGCAGCCGCGGAGGGTACACAGATACGCAGTATTTT.

This clone occurred a few times. Other DNA sequences in this sample translate to the same CDR3. The genes are TRBV7-2 and TRBJ2-5, with 7 bases fitting TRBD1. Germline CDR1 and CDR2: SGHTA and FQGNSA. This CDR3 has 13 amino acids. Unmatched junction bases numbered 1, after V lost 2 bases and J lost 4 bases. CDR3 sequence reads: CASSLSGGETQYF. The CDR3 DNA sequence: TGTGCCAGCAGCTTATCAGGGGGAGAGACCCAGTACTTC. The full variable domain, with the rest looked up from reference TRBV7-2 and TRBJ2-5, is GAGVSQSPSNKVTEKGKDVELRCDPISGHTALYWYRQSLGQGLEFLIYFQGNSAPDKSGLPSDRFSAERTGGSVSTLTIQRTQQEDSAVYLCASSLSGGETQYFGPGTRLLVL.

This clone showed up just a few times. V is TRBV4-2 and J is TRBJ2-1; TRBD1 matches at 7 bases. Unmatched junction bases numbered 3, after V lost 1 base and J lost 6 bases. The CDR3 loop spans 14 amino acids. Germline CDR1 is LGHNA and CDR2 is YNFKEQ. The CDR3 loop reads CASSQATGVNEQFF. The CDR3 DNA reads TGTGCCAGCAGCCAAGCCACAGGGGTCAATGAGCAGTTCTTC.

The chain links TRBV6-6 to TRBJ1-3, with D unclear. CDR3 length: 12 residues. CDR1 and CDR2 from the germline V gene are MNHNY and SVGAGI (reference sequence). V was cut by 5 bases and J by 2 bases, with 4 bases left in between. CDR3 nucleotides: TGTGCCAGCAGTGGAGCTGGAAACACCATATATTTT. Residues: CASSGAGNTIYF.